The entry that follows covers one TCR beta chain sequence. Its antigen is unknown. The sample is drawn from a study of T cell clonotyping in hematopoietic cell transplantation. General study results and limits: After transplant, recipient diversity fell while pathologically expanded clonotypes grew through day 180. At the given depth, recipient repertoires were over 95% de novo clonotypes. No sorting was done, leaving CD4 and CD8 contributions mixed.

The sample's time point: recipient sample about 28 days before transplant, after cytoreduction. The table came from immunoSEQ multiplex PCR; TCRdb's copy has only in-frame clones and leaves some out. The sample lists about 50,000 clones, just over 85% seen once, with 5.9% in the top ten. Germline loops: CDR1 SNHLY, CDR2 FYNNEI. This CDR3 region has 13 residues. Trimming shortened V by 7 bases and J by 0 bases, and 10 bases separated the two germline ends. Sequences were derived from peripheral blood mononuclear cells, sampled before stem cell transplant. The TCR sequence derives from a man aged 60-69 years with biphenotypic leukemia. Some clones in this sample may be carry-over from other donors' samples. V gene TRBV2 combines with J gene TRBJ2-7, with D perhaps TRBD1 (5 bases). CDR3 amino acids: CASTWGASYEQYF. The CDR3 DNA reads as TGTGCCAGCACATGGGGCGCCTCCTACGAGCAGTACTTC.